This T cell receptor beta chain was profiled in a study of T-cell memory formation after mild COVID-19. Overall study: Largely, the TCR clusters proved donor specific. Findings of the study overall: CD4+ bias marked clones expanding day 15 to 37, unlike balanced contracting clones. The finding that pre-infection memory included some responding clones suggested that cross-reactive memory joined.

V dropped 0 bases and J dropped 1 base, with 0 bases sitting between them. The CDR3 is 13 residues long. The V gene's germline CDR1 is MNHEY and CDR2 SVGEGT. Many counts were recorded for this clonotype. The antigen is unknown. UMIs and sample barcodes were carried by the TCR alpha and TCR beta cDNA libraries that 5'RACE produced using constant-segment primers. TCRdb used MiXCR to reprocess the 5' RACE reads, holding one entry per CDR3 protein. The sample shows just under 50,000 distinct CDR3 sequences, roughly 12% of them seen only once. The genes are TRBV6-2 or TRBV6-3 and TRBJ2-2; D not resolved. The source is a young man who had mild COVID-19 (a few samples of this study predate the infection). Cell type and time point are not known. Material for sequencing was PBMCs or a T cell subset sorted from them (not recorded which). CDR3 sequence: CASSYSNTGELFF. CDR3 nucleotide sequence: TGTGCCAGCAGTTACTCGAACACCGGGGAGCTGTTTTTT.